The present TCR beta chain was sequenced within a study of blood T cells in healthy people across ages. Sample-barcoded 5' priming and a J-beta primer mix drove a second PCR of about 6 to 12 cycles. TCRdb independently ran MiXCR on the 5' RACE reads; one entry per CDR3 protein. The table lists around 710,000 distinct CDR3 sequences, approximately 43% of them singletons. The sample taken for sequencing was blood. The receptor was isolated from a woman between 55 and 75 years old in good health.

CDR3 nucleotide sequence: TGTGCCAGCAGCCATCCCCGGGACAGGGGACGATCACCCCTCCACTTT. Translating it yields CASSHPRDRGRSPLHF. The V and J genes are TRBV14 and TRBJ1-6; 10 bases line up with TRBD1. This CDR3 is 16 amino acids long. Germline values: CDR1 SGHDN, CDR2 FVKESK. Losses at the gene ends were 3 bases for V and 10 bases for J; bases not matched to a gene: 9.